This T cell receptor beta chain was retrieved from a study of glioma-infiltrating T cells (dated by TCRdb to 2016 to 2017). Looking at the study overall: Low-grade gliomas were represented by WHO grade II oligodendrogliomas or astrocytomas, and glioblastomas were represented by WHO grade IV tumors that were sampled at initial rather than recurrent diagnosis. Glioma patients received dexamethasone for six or fewer days before surgery. The sequencing target for blood libraries was roughly 4.5- to 11-fold coverage of around 1 million peripheral T cells. Glioma tissue, non-neoplastic brain tissue and matched peripheral blood mononuclear cells were used as sources from which TCR alpha- and beta-chain repertoires were sequenced. To measure divergence between tissue and blood T-cell populations, each tissue-infiltrating repertoire was compared with the peripheral blood repertoire of the same patient. Three low-grade glioma patients, roughly 8 primary glioblastoma patients, and three non-glioma patients who contributed non-neoplastic brain tissue made up the paired cohort.

As regards this clonotype: Its antigen is still unknown. Base qualities are not recorded, but no much larger clone differs from it by a single base.

General study outcomes and caveats: Patients with low tissue-blood divergence were marked by a signature set of shared blood CDR3 motifs, and that set was depleted in highly divergent patients. Tissue and blood shared very few CDR3 sequences, a result attributed to high CDR3 diversity and limited sampling. The group comparisons were based on small numbers of patients: three non-neoplastic, three low-grade glioma and seven to nine glioblastoma patients. In non-neoplastic patients, VJ-independent divergence between tissue and blood fell below expectation, whereas in all gliomas, and especially in low-grade gliomas, the divergence rose above expectation.

The iRepertoire nested amplicon-rescue multiplex PCR (arm-PCR) platform was used to amplify TCR alpha and beta CDR3 regions from RNA. The input for one-step reverse transcription and amplification was about 100-400 ng of tissue mRNA or PBMC total RNA. Following bead purification, Illumina adapters were added through a secondary multiplex PCR, and the libraries were then gel-purified between 200 and 400 bp. The libraries contained internal 6-nucleotide barcodes that were used for demultiplexing. Libraries were sequenced on an Illumina MiSeq with 2x220 or 2x250 nucleotide paired-end reads. As for the original processing: Paired reads were merged with FLASH 1.2.11 and aligned to the GRCh37 human genome with BWA-MEM before extracting TRA and TRB reads. For V and J assignment, an IMGT-derived reference of cassette sequences and CDR3 motifs that included pseudogenes was used. Reads were translated in three frames, and productive CDR3s were defined by a C…FGXG motif without stop codons. Clonotypes were defined as unique combinations of V-J cassette pair and CDR3 amino acid sequence. Reads were filtered by Hamming distance, with the threshold set by the sequence error rate of each sample in mapped regions. The public reads were reprocessed in TCRdb via fastp at Q25 and MiXCR, keeping in-frame beta chains. Every entry covers one CDR3 protein and lists the most common genes and DNA from its rows. The V and J calls come from TCRdb's annotation, not from the publication. A total of a few hundred thousand distinct CDR3 sequences appear in this sample, less than 50% of them only once. The ten largest clones capture around 12% of the sample.

The CDR3 runs 12 residues from the cysteine to the phenylalanine. This entry keeps only the CDR3 DNA: 36 bases, framed from base 1. V is cut by 7 bases and J by 7 bases, and the space between the germline ends is 12 bases. CDR1 SGHDT and CDR2 YYEEEE are derived from the germline V gene. Immediately after resection, surgical brain or tumor specimens were cryofrozen in liquid nitrogen, and peripheral blood cells were collected at the same time. This clonotype originated in a human donor with low-grade glioma or glioblastoma, undergoing nonglioma brain surgery, or in good health (not recorded which). Sequences were obtained from glioma tissue, nonneoplastic brain tissue, or PBMCs (not recorded which). The rearrangement combines TRBV5-6 with TRBJ2-1, with the D segment identity uncertain. This receptor carries the CDR3 CASARLGNEQFF. The nucleotide sequence reads TGTGCCAGCGCGCGACTGGGGAATGAGCAGTTCTTC.